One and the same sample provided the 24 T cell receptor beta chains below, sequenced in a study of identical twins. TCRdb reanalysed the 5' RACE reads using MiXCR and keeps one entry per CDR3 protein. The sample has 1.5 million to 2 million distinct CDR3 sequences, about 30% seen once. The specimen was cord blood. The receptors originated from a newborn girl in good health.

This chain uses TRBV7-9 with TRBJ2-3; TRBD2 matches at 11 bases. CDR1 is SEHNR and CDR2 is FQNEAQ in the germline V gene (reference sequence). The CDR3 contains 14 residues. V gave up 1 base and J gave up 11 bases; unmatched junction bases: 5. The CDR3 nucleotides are TGTGCCAGCAGCTTAGAGGGACTAGCGGACCTGCAGTATTTT. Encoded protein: CASSLEGLADLQYF.

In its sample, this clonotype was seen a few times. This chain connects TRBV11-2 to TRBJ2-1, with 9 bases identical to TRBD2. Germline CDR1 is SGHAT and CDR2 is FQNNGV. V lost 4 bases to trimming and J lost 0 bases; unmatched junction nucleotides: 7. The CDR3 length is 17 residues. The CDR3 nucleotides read TGTGCCAGCAGCTCCCGGACTAGCGTTAGCTCCTACAATGAGCAGTTCTTC. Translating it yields CASSSRTSVSSYNEQFF. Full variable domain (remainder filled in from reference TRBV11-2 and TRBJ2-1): EAGVAQSPRYKIIEKRQSVAFWCNPISGHATLYWYQQILGQGPKLLIQFQNNGVVDDSQLPKDRFSAERLKGVDSTLKIQPAKLEDSAVYLCASSSRTSVSSYNEQFFGPGTRLTVL.

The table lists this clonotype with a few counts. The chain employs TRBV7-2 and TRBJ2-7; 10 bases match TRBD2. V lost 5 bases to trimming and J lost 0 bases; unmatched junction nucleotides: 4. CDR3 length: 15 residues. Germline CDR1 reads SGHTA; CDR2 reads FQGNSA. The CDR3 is CASSIRLAGSYEQYF. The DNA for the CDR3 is TGTGCCAGCAGCATACGACTAGCGGGCTCCTACGAGCAGTACTTC.

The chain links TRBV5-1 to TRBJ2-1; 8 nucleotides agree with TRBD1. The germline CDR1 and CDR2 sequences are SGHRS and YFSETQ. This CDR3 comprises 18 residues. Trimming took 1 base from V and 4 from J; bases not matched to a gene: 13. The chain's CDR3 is CASSLSLTGQERYNEQFF. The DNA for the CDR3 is TGCGCCAGCAGCTTGTCCCTGACGGGACAGGAGAGATACAATGAGCAGTTCTTC.

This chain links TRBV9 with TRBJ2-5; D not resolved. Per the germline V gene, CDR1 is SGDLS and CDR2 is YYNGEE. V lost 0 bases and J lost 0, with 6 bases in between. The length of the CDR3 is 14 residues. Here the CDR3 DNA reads TGTGCCAGCAGCGTAGGCAGCGACCAAGAGACCCAGTACTTC. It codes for CASSVGSDQETQYF.

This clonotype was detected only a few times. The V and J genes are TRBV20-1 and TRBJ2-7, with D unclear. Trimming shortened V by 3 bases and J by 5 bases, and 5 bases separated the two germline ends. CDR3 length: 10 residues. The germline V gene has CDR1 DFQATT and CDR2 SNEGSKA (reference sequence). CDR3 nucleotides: TGCAGTGCTAGTAGCCACGAGCAGTACTTC. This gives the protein CSASSHEQYF.

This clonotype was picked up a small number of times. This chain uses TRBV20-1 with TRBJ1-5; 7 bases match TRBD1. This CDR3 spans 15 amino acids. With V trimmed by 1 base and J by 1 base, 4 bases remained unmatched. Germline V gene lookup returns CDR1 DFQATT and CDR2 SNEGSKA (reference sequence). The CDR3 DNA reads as TGCAGTGCTAGAGTCGAGGGGGCGAGCAATCAGCCCCAGCATTTT. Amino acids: CSARVEGASNQPQHF.

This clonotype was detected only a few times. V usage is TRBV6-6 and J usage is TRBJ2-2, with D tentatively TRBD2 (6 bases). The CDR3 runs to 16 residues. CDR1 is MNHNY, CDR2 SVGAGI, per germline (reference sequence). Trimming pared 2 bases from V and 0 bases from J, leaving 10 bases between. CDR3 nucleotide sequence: TGTGCCAGCAGTTACGGAGGGATAGCGAACACCGGGGAGCTGTTTTTT. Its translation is CASSYGGIANTGELFF.

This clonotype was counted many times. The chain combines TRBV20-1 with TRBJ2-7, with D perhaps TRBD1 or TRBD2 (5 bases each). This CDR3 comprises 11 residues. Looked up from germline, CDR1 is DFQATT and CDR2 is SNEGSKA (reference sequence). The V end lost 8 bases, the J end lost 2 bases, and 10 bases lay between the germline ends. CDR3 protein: CSTGRAYEQYF. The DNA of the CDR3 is TGCAGTACGGGGCGCGCCTACGAGCAGTACTTC.

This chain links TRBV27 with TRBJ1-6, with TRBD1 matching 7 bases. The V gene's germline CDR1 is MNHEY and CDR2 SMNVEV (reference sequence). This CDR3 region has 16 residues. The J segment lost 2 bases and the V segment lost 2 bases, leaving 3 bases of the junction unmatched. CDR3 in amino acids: CASSLRQGPYNSPLHF. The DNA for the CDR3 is TGTGCCAGCAGTTTAAGACAGGGTCCCTATAATTCACCCCTCCACTTT.

The CDR3 is CASSGQPRETEAFF. The CDR3 DNA sequence: TGTGCCAGCAGCGGTCAGCCCAGGGAAACTGAAGCTTTCTTT. The chain has TRBV2 and TRBJ1-1, with D perhaps TRBD1 (5 bases). Trimming left V 6 bases short and J 5 bases short, with 16 bases between. Germline-derived CDR1 and CDR2 are SNHLY and FYNNEI. This CDR3 region has 14 residues.

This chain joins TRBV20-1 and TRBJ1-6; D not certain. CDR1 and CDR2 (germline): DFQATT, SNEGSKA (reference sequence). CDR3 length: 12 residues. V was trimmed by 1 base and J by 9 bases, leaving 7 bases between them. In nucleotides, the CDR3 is TGCAGTGCTAGAGTTGGTTTTTCACCCCTCCACTTT. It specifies CSARVGFSPLHF.

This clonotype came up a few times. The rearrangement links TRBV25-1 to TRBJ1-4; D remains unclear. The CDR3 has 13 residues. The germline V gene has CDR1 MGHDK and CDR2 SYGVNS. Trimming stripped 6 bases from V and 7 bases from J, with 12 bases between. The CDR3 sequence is CASRALPGEKLFF. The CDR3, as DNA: TGTGCCAGCAGGGCTCTCCCTGGTGAAAAACTGTTTTTT.

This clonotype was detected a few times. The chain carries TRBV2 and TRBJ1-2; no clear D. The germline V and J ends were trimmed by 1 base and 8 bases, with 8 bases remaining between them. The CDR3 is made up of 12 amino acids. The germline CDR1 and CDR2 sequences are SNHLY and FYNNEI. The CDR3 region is CASSEEPPGYTF. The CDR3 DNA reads TGTGCCAGCAGTGAAGAACCCCCCGGCTACACCTTC.

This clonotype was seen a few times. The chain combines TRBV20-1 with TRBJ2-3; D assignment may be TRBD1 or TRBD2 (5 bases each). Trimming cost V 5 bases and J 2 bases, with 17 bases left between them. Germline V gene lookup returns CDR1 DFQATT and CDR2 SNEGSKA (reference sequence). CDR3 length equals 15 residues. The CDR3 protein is CSAAGRGPITDTQYF. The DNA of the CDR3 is TGCAGTGCTGCAGGGAGAGGGCCTATCACAGATACGCAGTATTTT.

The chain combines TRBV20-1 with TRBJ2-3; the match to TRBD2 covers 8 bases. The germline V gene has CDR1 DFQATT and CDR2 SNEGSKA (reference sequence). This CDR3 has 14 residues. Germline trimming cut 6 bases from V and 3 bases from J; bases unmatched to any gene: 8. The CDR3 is CSASSGRRTDTQYF. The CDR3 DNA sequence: TGCAGTGCATCAAGCGGGAGACGGACAGATACGCAGTATTTT.

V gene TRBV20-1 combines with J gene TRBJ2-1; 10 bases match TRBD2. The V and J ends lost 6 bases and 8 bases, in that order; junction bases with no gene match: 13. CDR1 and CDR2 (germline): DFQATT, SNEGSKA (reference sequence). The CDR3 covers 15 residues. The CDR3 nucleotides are TGCAGTGCCCTTAGCCCTAGCGGGGGTCGGGATGAGCAGTTCTTC. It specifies CSALSPSGGRDEQFF.

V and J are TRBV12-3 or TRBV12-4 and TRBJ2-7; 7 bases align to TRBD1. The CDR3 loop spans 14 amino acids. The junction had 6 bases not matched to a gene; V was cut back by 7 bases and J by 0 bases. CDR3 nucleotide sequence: TGTGCCAGCACCTTGGACAGGAGCTCCTACGAGCAGTACTTC. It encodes CASTLDRSSYEQYF.

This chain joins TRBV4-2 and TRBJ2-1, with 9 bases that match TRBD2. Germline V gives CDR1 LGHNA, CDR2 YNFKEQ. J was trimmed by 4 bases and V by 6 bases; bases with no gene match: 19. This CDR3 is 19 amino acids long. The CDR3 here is CASSQLSRSTSGFYNEQFF. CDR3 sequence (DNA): TGTGCCAGCAGTCAACTATCAAGGTCCACTAGCGGGTTTTACAATGAGCAGTTCTTC.

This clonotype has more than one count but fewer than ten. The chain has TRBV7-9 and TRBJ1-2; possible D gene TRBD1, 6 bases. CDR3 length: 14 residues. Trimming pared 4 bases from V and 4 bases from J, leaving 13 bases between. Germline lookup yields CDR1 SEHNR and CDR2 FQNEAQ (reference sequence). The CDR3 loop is CASSSHRAGYGYTF. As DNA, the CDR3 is TGTGCCAGCAGCTCGCACAGGGCGGGCTATGGCTACACCTTC. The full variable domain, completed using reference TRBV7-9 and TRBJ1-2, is DTGVSQNPRHKITKRGQNVTFRCDPISEHNRLYWYRQTLGQGPEFLTYFQNEAQLEKSRLLSDRFSAERPKGSFSTLEIQRTEQGDSAMYLCASSSHRAGYGYTFGSGTRLTVV.

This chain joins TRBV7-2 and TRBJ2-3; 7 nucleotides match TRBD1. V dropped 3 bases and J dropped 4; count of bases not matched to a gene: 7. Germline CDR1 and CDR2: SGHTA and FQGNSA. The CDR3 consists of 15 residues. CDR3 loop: CASSFTGTAADTQYF. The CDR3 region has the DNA TGTGCCAGCAGCTTCACCGGGACAGCGGCAGATACGCAGTATTTT. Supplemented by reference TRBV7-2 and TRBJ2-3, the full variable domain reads GAGVSQSPSNKVTEKGKDVELRCDPISGHTALYWYRQSLGQGLEFLIYFQGNSAPDKSGLPSDRFSAERTGGSVSTLTIQRTQQEDSAVYLCASSFTGTAADTQYFGPGTRLTVL.

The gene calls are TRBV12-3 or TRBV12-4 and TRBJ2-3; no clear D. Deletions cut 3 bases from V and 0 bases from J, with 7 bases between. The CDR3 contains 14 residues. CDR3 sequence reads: CASSFFYSTDTQYF. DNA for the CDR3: TGTGCCAGCAGTTTTTTTTACAGCACAGATACGCAGTATTTT.

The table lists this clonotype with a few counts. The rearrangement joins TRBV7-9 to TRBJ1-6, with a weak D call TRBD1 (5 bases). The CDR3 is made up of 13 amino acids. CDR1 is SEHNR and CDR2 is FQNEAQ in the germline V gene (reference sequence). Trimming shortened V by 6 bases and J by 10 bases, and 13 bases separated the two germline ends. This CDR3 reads CASSNEGNSPLHF. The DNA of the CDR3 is TGTGCCAGCAGTAACGAGGGGAACTCACCCCTCCACTTT. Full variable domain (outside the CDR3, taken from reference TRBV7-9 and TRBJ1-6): DTGVSQNPRHKITKRGQNVTFRCDPISEHNRLYWYRQTLGQGPEFLTYFQNEAQLEKSRLLSDRFSAERPKGSFSTLEIQRTEQGDSAMYLCASSNEGNSPLHFGNGTRLTVT.

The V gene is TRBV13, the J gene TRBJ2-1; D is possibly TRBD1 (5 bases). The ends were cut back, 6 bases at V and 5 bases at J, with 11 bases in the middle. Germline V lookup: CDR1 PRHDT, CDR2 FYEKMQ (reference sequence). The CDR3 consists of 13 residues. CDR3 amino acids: CASRSEGDNEQFF. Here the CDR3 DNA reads TGTGCCAGCAGATCTGAAGGGGACAATGAGCAGTTCTTC.